The 9 T cell receptor beta chains reported below all come from one sample, sequenced in a study of control samples from healthy donors and cancer patients. Assay used: immunoSEQ multiplex PCR; TCRdb lists only in-frame clones, some missing. Of 95,000 to 120,000 clones detected, about 80% appear once; the ten largest clones hold 6% to 8%. The sequencing input was blood. These receptors originate from a man aged 18 to 30 in good health.

A remark on this clone: Other DNA sequences from this sample encode an identical CDR3 as well. This chain connects TRBV6-5 to TRBJ1-1, with TRBD1 matching 8 bases. V shed 6 bases, J shed 2 bases, and the junction held 8 bases outside the gene matches. Germline values: CDR1 MNHEY, CDR2 SVGAGI. The CDR3 is made up of 15 amino acids. Here the CDR3 DNA reads TGTGCCAGCAGCCCGCGACAGGGGAGAAACACTGAAGCTTTCTTT. This translates into CASSPRQGRNTEAFF.

This clone was picked up one time. The J gene is TRBJ2-1, the V gene TRBV29-1; 8 nucleotides align to TRBD1. Germline V gene sequence: CDR1 SQVTM, CDR2 ANQGSEA. Losses at the gene ends were 7 bases for V and 5 bases for J; bases not matched to a gene: 19. The CDR3 length is 17 residues. Here the CDR3 DNA reads TGCAGCGCCGAAGCTCCAATCGACAGGGGACCGGACAATGAGCAGTTCTTC. Protein sequence: CSAEAPIDRGPDNEQFF.

This clone showed up just a few times. This sample includes further DNA sequences coding for the same CDR3. This chain joins TRBV6-5 and TRBJ2-5, with TRBD1 identical over 9 bases. Trimming cost V 5 bases and J 5 bases; bases outside gene matches: 3. The CDR3 loop spans 13 amino acids. Germline assignment: CDR1 MNHEY and CDR2 SVGAGI. The CDR3 DNA reads as TGTGCCAGCAGTCGGGACAGGGACGAGACCCAGTACTTC. This codes for CASSRDRDETQYF.

The chain combines TRBV7-2 with TRBJ2-3; 8 bases line up with TRBD1. This CDR3 has 17 amino acids. After removal of 1 base from V and 6 bases from J, the junction contained 12 bases not matched to a gene. Germline values: CDR1 SGHTA, CDR2 FQGNSA. CDR3 region: CASSLGTGGRNVDTQYF. The CDR3 bases are TGTGCCAGCAGCTTAGGTACAGGGGGGAGAAATGTGGATACGCAGTATTTT. The variable domain in full, with the rest retrieved from reference TRBV7-2 and TRBJ2-3, is GAGVSQSPSNKVTEKGKDVELRCDPISGHTALYWYRQSLGQGLEFLIYFQGNSAPDKSGLPSDRFSAERTGGSVSTLTIQRTQQEDSAVYLCASSLGTGGRNVDTQYFGPGTRLTVL.

V usage is TRBV19 and J usage is TRBJ1-6, with TRBD1 matching over 9 bases. Germline CDR1 is LNHDA and CDR2 is SQIVND (reference sequence). The J segment lost 8 bases and the V segment lost 7 bases, leaving 12 bases of the junction unmatched. The CDR3 contains 16 residues. The CDR3 spells CASTQLGGQGDSPLHF. CDR3 bases: TGTGCCAGTACCCAATTGGGGGGACAGGGTGATTCACCCCTCCACTTT.

This clone appeared a few times. The chain uses TRBV9 and TRBJ1-6, with TRBD1 matching over 7 bases. Germline V gene lookup returns CDR1 SGDLS and CDR2 YYNGEE. The junction had 3 bases not matched to a gene; V was cut back by 3 bases and J by 6 bases. This CDR3 contains 14 residues. The CDR3 loop is CASSGGQTNSPLHF. In DNA form, the CDR3 reads TGTGCCAGCAGCGGGGGACAGACTAATTCACCCCTCCACTTT. Full variable domain (missing parts from reference TRBV9 and TRBJ1-6): DSGVTQTPKHLITATGQRVTLRCSPRSGDLSVYWYQQSLDQGLQFLIQYYNGEERAKGNILERFSAQQFPDLHSELNLSSLELGDSALYFCASSGGQTNSPLHFGNGTRLTVT.

The chain employs TRBV20-1 and TRBJ2-7; the D gene is possibly TRBD1 (5 bases). V lost 4 bases and J lost 3, with 7 bases in between. Germline CDR1 and CDR2: DFQATT and SNEGSKA (reference sequence). The CDR3 loop spans 11 amino acids. CDR3 DNA sequence: TGCAGTGCTAAAGGGGTCTACGAGCAGTACTTC. Residues: CSAKGVYEQYF.

In this sample, this clone turned up once. This rearrangement joins TRBV11-1 to TRBJ1-4, with D perhaps matching TRBD1 (5 bases). The V gene's germline CDR1 is SGHAT and CDR2 FQDESV (reference sequence). This CDR3 has 15 amino acids. Trimming took off 5 bases at V and 2 bases at J, with 12 bases between the two ends. CDR3 nucleotide sequence: TGTGCCAGCAGCACGCCGGGACCGACTAATGAAAAACTGTTTTTT. It yields the protein CASSTPGPTNEKLFF.

The chain joins TRBV11-2 to TRBJ2-5; D gene unclear. V dropped 1 base and J dropped 4 bases, with 13 bases sitting between them. CDR3 length: 15 amino acids. Per the germline V gene, CDR1 is SGHAT and CDR2 is FQNNGV. CDR3 protein: CASSLAYKGRETQYF. The CDR3 nucleotides are TGTGCCAGCAGCTTAGCATACAAAGGGCGAGAGACCCAGTACTTC.